The rows below give T cell receptor beta chains drawn from one sample of a study of radiotherapy plus CTLA-4 blockade in lung cancer. The repertoire was sequenced with immunoSEQ multiplex PCR; TCRdb's copy has only in-frame clones and lacks some. This table holds roughly 76,000 clones, over 65% found once. Material: peripheral blood, obtained from a patient treated with radiotherapy plus ipilimumab. These receptors came from a human donor with non-small cell lung cancer whose response to radiotherapy plus ipilimumab could not be evaluated. CDR3s include the opening cysteine and the closing phenylalanine or tryptophan. The order of the fields is D gene, clone size, J gene, V gene, CDR3 protein, CDR3 DNA. The D gene is left open where the match is weak. Rows give clone size only sometimes, using once, few, many, or a class for an expanded clone.

d_gene: -
abundance: -
j_gene: TRBJ1-4
v_gene: TRBV5-1
CDR3aa: CASSLSGGEKLFF
CDR3nt: TGCGCCAGCAGCTTGTCGGGGGGTGAAAAACTGTTTTTT

d_gene: -
abundance: -
j_gene: TRBJ1-5
v_gene: TRBV19
CDR3aa: CASTTVSPQFQPQHF
CDR3nt: TGTGCCAGTACCACCGTATCCCCACAATTTCAGCCCCAGCATTTT

d_gene: TRBD2
abundance: -
j_gene: TRBJ2-5
v_gene: TRBV7-7
CDR3aa: CASSLGLAEETQYF
CDR3nt: TGTGCCAGCAGCCTGGGACTAGCCGAAGAGACCCAGTACTTC

d_gene: -
abundance: few
j_gene: TRBJ2-1
v_gene: TRBV5-1
CDR3aa: CASSLQPAGDNEQFF
CDR3nt: TGCGCCAGCAGCTTGCAGCCGGCAGGGGACAATGAGCAGTTCTTC

d_gene: TRBD2
abundance: few
j_gene: TRBJ2-3
v_gene: TRBV28
CDR3aa: CASSFVFGLAGSTDTQYF
CDR3nt: TGTGCCAGCAGTTTTGTTTTTGGATTAGCGGGGAGCACAGATACGCAGTATTTT

d_gene: TRBD1
abundance: -
j_gene: TRBJ1-1
v_gene: TRBV6-6
CDR3aa: CASRDRVPVNTEAFF
CDR3nt: TGTGCCAGCCGGGACAGGGTGCCCGTGAACACTGAAGCTTTCTTT

d_gene: -
abundance: -
j_gene: TRBJ1-1
v_gene: TRBV19
CDR3aa: CASSSRGGAGNTEAFF
CDR3nt: TGTGCCAGTAGTTCCCGAGGGGGGGCCGGGAACACTGAAGCTTTCTTT

d_gene: TRBD1
abundance: -
j_gene: TRBJ1-3
v_gene: TRBV18
CDR3aa: CASSPEDRGDTIYF
CDR3nt: TGTGCCAGCTCACCAGAGGACAGGGGTGACACCATATATTTT

d_gene: TRBD2
abundance: -
j_gene: TRBJ2-2
v_gene: TRBV7-2
CDR3aa: CASSLDRPSGGNNTGELFF
CDR3nt: TGTGCCAGCAGCTTAGATCGGCCTAGCGGGGGCAATAACACCGGGGAGCTGTTTTTT

d_gene: -
abundance: -
j_gene: TRBJ2-3
v_gene: TRBV1
CDR3aa: CTSSQDLPGLAGTDTQYF
CDR3nt: TGCACCAGCAGCCAAGACCTTCCTGGACTAGCGGGTACAGATACGCAGTATTTT

d_gene: -
abundance: -
j_gene: TRBJ1-5
v_gene: TRBV10-3
CDR3aa: CATTDTINQPQHF
CDR3nt: TGTGCCACAACAGATACGATCAATCAGCCCCAGCATTTT

d_gene: -
abundance: few
j_gene: TRBJ1-6
v_gene: TRBV5-5
CDR3aa: CASSFSGPNSPLHF
CDR3nt: TGTGCCAGCAGCTTTTCCGGTCCAAATTCACCCCTCCACTTT

d_gene: TRBD1
abundance: -
j_gene: TRBJ1-2
v_gene: TRBV2
CDR3aa: CANLDRDNYGYTF
CDR3nt: TGTGCCAACCTGGACAGGGATAACTATGGCTACACCTTC

d_gene: TRBD2
abundance: -
j_gene: TRBJ2-5
v_gene: TRBV18
CDR3aa: CASSGAASGGETQYF
CDR3nt: TGTGCCAGCTCTGGGGCCGCTAGCGGCGGGGAGACCCAGTACTTC

d_gene: TRBD2
abundance: -
j_gene: TRBJ2-3
v_gene: TRBV27
CDR3aa: CASSLVLAGSSSTDTQYF
CDR3nt: TGTGCCAGCAGTTTAGTACTAGCGGGCTCTTCTAGCACAGATACGCAGTATTTT

d_gene: TRBD2
abundance: few
j_gene: TRBJ2-1
v_gene: TRBV10-3
CDR3aa: CAISDGGRNIYNEQFF
CDR3nt: TGTGCCATCAGTGATGGCGGGAGGAACATCTACAATGAGCAGTTCTTC

d_gene: TRBD2
abundance: -
j_gene: TRBJ2-3
v_gene: TRBV4-1
CDR3aa: CASSLTSGGAQDTQYF
CDR3nt: TGCGCCAGCAGCCTTACTAGCGGGGGGGCACAAGATACGCAGTATTTT

d_gene: TRBD2
abundance: -
j_gene: TRBJ2-2
v_gene: TRBV29-1
CDR3aa: CSGGGVNTGELFF
CDR3nt: TGCAGCGGGGGAGGGGTAAACACCGGGGAGCTGTTTTTT

d_gene: -
abundance: -
j_gene: TRBJ1-4
v_gene: TRBV5-1
CDR3aa: CASSLAGTSEKPFF
CDR3nt: TGCGCCAGCAGCTTGGCTGGGACAAGTGAAAAACCGTTTTTT

d_gene: -
abundance: -
j_gene: TRBJ2-7
v_gene: TRBV4-1
CDR3aa: CASSQGIGRGAHEQYF
CDR3nt: TGCGCCAGCAGCCAAGGTATTGGCAGGGGGGCCCACGAGCAGTACTTC

d_gene: -
abundance: medium-sized
j_gene: TRBJ1-4
v_gene: TRBV9
CDR3aa: CASSPGQRELDEKLFF
CDR3nt: TGTGCCAGCAGCCCCGGACAGAGGGAGTTAGATGAAAAACTGTTTTTT

d_gene: -
abundance: medium-sized
j_gene: TRBJ1-4
v_gene: TRBV2
CDR3aa: CASTPGSTNEKLFF
CDR3nt: TGTGCCAGCACACCGGGTTCAACTAATGAAAAACTGTTTTTT

d_gene: -
abundance: -
j_gene: TRBJ1-3
v_gene: TRBV7-8
CDR3aa: CASSRWGTGASGNTIYF
CDR3nt: TGTGCCAGCAGCCGCTGGGGTACTGGGGCGTCTGGAAACACCATATATTTT

d_gene: -
abundance: -
j_gene: TRBJ1-3
v_gene: TRBV6-1
CDR3aa: CASSEQGTRNTIYF
CDR3nt: TGTGCCAGCAGTGAACAGGGGACAAGAAACACCATATATTTT

d_gene: -
abundance: -
j_gene: TRBJ2-7
v_gene: TRBV7-2
CDR3aa: CASSAEGYGRYEQYF
CDR3nt: TGTGCCAGCAGCGCCGAGGGATACGGGCGGTACGAGCAGTACTTC

d_gene: -
abundance: -
j_gene: TRBJ1-1
v_gene: TRBV9
CDR3aa: CASSVGGGRNTEAFF
CDR3nt: TGTGCCAGCAGCGTCGGGGGAGGGCGGAACACTGAAGCTTTCTTT

d_gene: TRBD1
abundance: -
j_gene: TRBJ2-7
v_gene: TRBV5-1
CDR3aa: CALATGEPFYEQYF
CDR3nt: TGCGCCCTGGCGACAGGGGAACCCTTCTACGAGCAGTACTTC

d_gene: -
abundance: once
j_gene: TRBJ2-3
v_gene: TRBV6-1
CDR3aa: CASSEYLPDTQYF
CDR3nt: TGTGCCAGCAGTGAATATCTCCCAGATACGCAGTATTTT

d_gene: TRBD1
abundance: -
j_gene: TRBJ2-7
v_gene: TRBV6-6
CDR3aa: CASRVRQGAYEQYF
CDR3nt: TGTGCCAGCAGGGTTCGACAGGGGGCCTACGAGCAGTACTTC

d_gene: -
abundance: few
j_gene: TRBJ2-3
v_gene: TRBV4-3
CDR3aa: CASSQVGLLSTDTQYF
CDR3nt: TGCGCCAGCAGCCAAGTGGGCTTATTGAGCACAGATACGCAGTATTTT

d_gene: -
abundance: -
j_gene: TRBJ2-2
v_gene: TRBV9
CDR3aa: CASMGKGNTGELFF
CDR3nt: TGTGCCAGCATGGGCAAAGGGAACACCGGGGAGCTGTTTTTT

d_gene: -
abundance: -
j_gene: TRBJ2-1
v_gene: TRBV4-1
CDR3aa: CASSVRGGNEQFF
CDR3nt: TGCGCCAGCAGCGTCAGGGGCGGCAATGAGCAGTTCTTC

d_gene: TRBD2
abundance: -
j_gene: TRBJ2-6
v_gene: TRBV9
CDR3aa: CASSGRLAGLSGANVLTF
CDR3nt: TGTGCCAGCAGCGGTAGACTAGCGGGCCTCTCTGGGGCCAACGTCCTGACTTTC

d_gene: TRBD2
abundance: -
j_gene: TRBJ2-1
v_gene: TRBV19
CDR3aa: CASSIFSGSVNEQFF
CDR3nt: TGTGCCAGTAGTATATTTAGCGGGAGTGTCAATGAGCAGTTCTTC

d_gene: TRBD2
abundance: -
j_gene: TRBJ2-5
v_gene: TRBV27
CDR3aa: CATIAGGGETQYF
CDR3nt: TGTGCCACCATAGCGGGAGGCGGGGAGACCCAGTACTTC